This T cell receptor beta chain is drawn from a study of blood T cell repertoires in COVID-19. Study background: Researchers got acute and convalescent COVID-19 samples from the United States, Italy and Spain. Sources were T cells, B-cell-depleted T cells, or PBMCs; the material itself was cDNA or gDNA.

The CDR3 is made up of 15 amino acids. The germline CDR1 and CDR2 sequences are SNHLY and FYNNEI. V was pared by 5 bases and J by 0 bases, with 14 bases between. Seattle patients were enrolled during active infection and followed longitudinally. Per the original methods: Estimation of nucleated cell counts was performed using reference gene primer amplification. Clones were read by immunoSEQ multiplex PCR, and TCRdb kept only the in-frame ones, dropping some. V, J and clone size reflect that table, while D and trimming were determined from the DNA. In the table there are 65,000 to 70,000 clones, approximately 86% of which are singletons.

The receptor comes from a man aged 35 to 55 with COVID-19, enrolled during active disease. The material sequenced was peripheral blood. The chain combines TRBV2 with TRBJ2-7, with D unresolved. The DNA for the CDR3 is TGTGCCAGCAGTAGTTACCCAGGTCCCTCCTACGAGCAGTACTTC. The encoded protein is CASSSYPGPSYEQYF. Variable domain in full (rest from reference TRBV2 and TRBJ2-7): EPEVTQTPSHQVTQMGQEVILRCVPISNHLYFYWYRQILGQKVEFLVSFYNNEISEKSEIFDDQFSVERPDGSNFTLKIRSTKLEDSAMYFCASSSYPGPSYEQYFGPGTRLTVT.